Below are 12 T cell receptor beta chains sequenced from a single sample in a study of cytomegalovirus exposure and HLA in healthy donors. Method: immunoSEQ multiplex PCR; TCRdb's copy keeps in-frame clones and lacks some. The data contain 150,000 to 200,000 clones, around 80% of them singletons. The sample taken for sequencing was PBMCs. The source is a woman aged 25 to 39 in good health and CMV-seronegative.

The V and J genes are TRBV9 and TRBJ1-1, with 8 bases lining up with TRBD1. The CDR3 contains 14 residues. J gave up 1 base and V 3 bases, and 2 bases lay outside the gene matches. Germline assignment: CDR1 SGDLS and CDR2 YYNGEE. This chain's CDR3 is CASSAGTGNTEAFF. The CDR3, as DNA: TGTGCCAGCAGCGCCGGGACAGGGAACACTGAAGCTTTCTTT. The full variable domain, completed using reference TRBV9 and TRBJ1-1, is DSGVTQTPKHLITATGQRVTLRCSPRSGDLSVYWYQQSLDQGLQFLIQYYNGEERAKGNILERFSAQQFPDLHSELNLSSLELGDSALYFCASSAGTGNTEAFFGQGTRLTVV.

The sample holds a few counts of this clone. This chain links TRBV6-1 with TRBJ1-1, with D possibly being TRBD1 (6 bases). V gave up 10 bases and J gave up 0 bases, with 12 bases separating them. Germline CDR1 MNHNS, CDR2 SASEGT. This CDR3 contains 13 residues. The CDR3 is CAIQGIMNTEAFF. The CDR3 DNA reads TGTGCCATTCAGGGGATTATGAACACTGAAGCTTTCTTT.

The chain employs TRBV28 and TRBJ2-7, with D maybe TRBD2 (6 bases). The germline V gene has CDR1 MDHEN and CDR2 SYDVKM. Trimming shortened V by 3 bases and J by 1 base, and 7 bases separated the two germline ends. The CDR3 is 13 residues long. CDR3 protein: CASSFGGSYEQYF. Here the CDR3 DNA reads TGTGCCAGCAGTTTCGGGGGTTCCTACGAGCAGTACTTC.

V is TRBV15 and J is TRBJ2-7; 7 bases align to TRBD1. This CDR3 spans 14 amino acids. V shed 2 bases, J shed 6 bases, and the junction held 7 bases outside the gene matches. The germline V gene encodes CDR1 LNHNV and CDR2 YYDKDF (reference sequence). In DNA form, the CDR3 reads TGTGCCACCAGCAGAAGAACAGGGGTGGGCGAGCAGTACTTC. This gives the protein CATSRRTGVGEQYF.

The V gene is TRBV6-1, the J gene TRBJ1-4; tentative D call: TRBD1 (6 bases). CDR3 size: 14 residues. V gave up 4 bases and J gave up 6 bases, with 12 bases separating them. Germline-derived CDR1 and CDR2 are MNHNS and SASEGT. CDR3 sequence reads: CASSVRGHDEKLFF. CDR3 DNA sequence: TGTGCCAGCAGTGTGAGGGGACACGATGAAAAACTGTTTTTT.

Here the CDR3 DNA reads TGTGCCTGGAGCCTCACCGGGAGGGAGCAGTTCTTC. Translated, it gives CAWSLTGREQFF. The chain combines TRBV30 with TRBJ2-1; 7 nucleotides match TRBD2. V gave up 3 bases and J gave up 10 bases; unmatched junction bases: 6. The CDR3 loop spans 12 amino acids. Germline loops: CDR1 GTSNPN, CDR2 SVGIG (reference sequence).

The chain recombines TRBV7-9 with TRBJ2-6; tentatively, D is TRBD2 (5 bases). Deletions cut 1 base from V and 2 bases from J, with 9 bases between. The CDR3 consists of 16 residues. Germline V gene sequence: CDR1 SEHNR, CDR2 FQNEAQ (reference sequence). DNA of the CDR3: TGTGCCAGCAGCTTAGGGACTTTCACTGGGGCCAACGTCCTGACTTTC. Protein: CASSLGTFTGANVLTF.

This clone was counted a few times. The V call is TRBV27, the J call TRBJ2-3; D possibly corresponds to TRBD2 (6 bases). The CDR3 totals 14 residues. Trimming took 7 bases from V and 0 from J, leaving 11 bases between them. CDR1 is MNHEY and CDR2 is SMNVEV in the germline V gene (reference sequence). The CDR3 sequence is CASTPGGSTDTQYF. The CDR3 DNA follows: TGTGCCAGCACCCCCGGGGGAAGCACAGATACGCAGTATTTT.

This clone was picked up a small number of times. The chain joins TRBV7-6 to TRBJ2-7; TRBD2 agrees at 8 bases. The CDR3 consists of 13 residues. Germline-derived CDR1 and CDR2 are SGHVS and FNYEAQ. V gave up 8 bases and J gave up 6 bases; unmatched junction bases: 9. The CDR3 DNA sequence: TGTGCCAGCGGGGATCCGGCGGGAGGCGAGCAGTACTTC. As protein: CASGDPAGGEQYF.

The chain joins TRBV5-1 to TRBJ1-1, with D possibly TRBD1 on 6 matching bases. Per germline, CDR1 SGHRS and CDR2 YFSETQ. Trimming removed 3 bases from V and 8 bases from J, with 8 bases in between. The length of the CDR3 is 11 residues. DNA for the CDR3: TGCGCCAGCAGCTCCGACAGGGAAGCTTTCTTT. Its translation is CASSSDREAFF.

V gene TRBV19 combines with J gene TRBJ2-7; 9 bases line up with TRBD2. V lost 10 bases to trimming and J lost 4 bases; unmatched junction nucleotides: 8. CDR3 length: 13 residues. Germline V gene sequence: CDR1 LNHDA, CDR2 SQIVND (reference sequence). CDR3 nucleotide sequence: TGTGCCACGGGACTAGCAACGGTATACGAGCAGTACTTC. Amino acid sequence: CATGLATVYEQYF.

This clone was seen only a few times. V is TRBV6-5 and J is TRBJ1-2; 7 nucleotides align to TRBD1. Germline trimming cut 5 bases from V and 4 bases from J; bases unmatched to any gene: 4. The CDR3 covers 13 residues. Germline-derived CDR1 and CDR2 are MNHEY and SVGAGI. This CDR3 reads CASSRDSRYGYTF. The CDR3 DNA is TGTGCCAGCAGTCGGGACAGCCGCTATGGCTACACCTTC.